This T cell receptor beta chain appears in the sequencing data of a study of regulatory T cells in long-lasting Graves disease. Findings and limits, study-wide: Few sampled subjects may have lowered accuracy.

The germline CDR1 and CDR2 sequences are MNHEY and SVGEGT. The CDR3 contains 17 residues. V was trimmed by 0 bases and J by 6 bases, leaving 18 bases between them. This clonotype was detected only a few times. As yet, its antigen is unknown. This sample's time point: persistent/refractory GD, antithyroid drugs over 5 years with positive TRAb. Preparation of the TCR library used RNA extracted from PBMCs. The authors built TCR beta libraries using iRepertoire HTBI primers and Arm-PCR of CDR3 regions. TCRdb re-called the multiplex PCR reads through MiXCR, storing one row per CDR3 protein. The sample yields around 460,000 distinct CDR3 sequences, about 22% seen once.

The material sequenced was peripheral blood mononuclear cells (PBMCs), taken when the disease was refractory, from a patient treated with antithyroid drugs. The receptor was isolated from a female donor with Graves disease. The chain combines TRBV6-2 or TRBV6-3 with TRBJ2-1, with D possibly being TRBD1 (5 bases). The CDR3: CASSYSPMQGLGNEQFF. DNA of the CDR3: TGTGCCAGCAGTTACTCCCCAATGCAGGGTCTTGGCAATGAGCAGTTCTTC.